One and the same sample provided the 10 T cell receptor beta chains below, sequenced in a study of T cell responses to AZD1222 COVID-19 vaccine. Here immunoSEQ multiplex PCR was the method, and the copy in TCRdb shows in-frame clones only, minus some. This sample has 90,000 to 100,000 clones, with 70% to 90% found just once. Sequenced material: peripheral blood, taken on day 0 of AZD1222 vaccination. The receptor set was obtained from an adult in good health.

V is TRBV25-1 and J is TRBJ1-4; tentatively, D is TRBD1 (5 bases). The CDR3 contains 15 residues. Germline-derived CDR1 and CDR2 are MGHDK and SYGVNS. Trimming pared 3 bases from V and 8 bases from J, leaving 16 bases between. DNA for the CDR3: TGTGCCAGCAGTGACTCCCGCACGGACACCGAAAAACTGTTTTTT. It encodes CASSDSRTDTEKLFF.

The genes are TRBV5-4 and TRBJ1-1; D not certain. CDR1 and CDR2 (germline): SGHNT, YYREEE (reference sequence). CDR3 length equals 15 residues. Trimming removed 4 bases from V and 1 base from J, with 14 bases in between. The CDR3 DNA is TGTGCCAGCAGCGACAAAGGACTCGAGAACACTGAAGCTTTCTTT. It yields the protein CASSDKGLENTEAFF.

This clone was observed a few times. This chain joins TRBV7-2 and TRBJ1-2, with D unresolved. This CDR3 spans 13 amino acids. The germline gives CDR1 SGHTA, CDR2 FQGNSA. V gave up 1 base and J gave up 7 bases, with 10 bases separating them. DNA for the CDR3: TGTGCCAGCAGCTTAGGTGGGTCTTTTGGCTACACCTTC. Amino acids: CASSLGGSFGYTF.

The rearrangement joins TRBV12-5 to TRBJ2-3, with 8 bases identical to TRBD2. CDR3 length: 16 amino acids. Germline V gene sequence: CDR1 LGHNT, CDR2 FRNRAP. The V and J ends lost 4 bases and 6 bases, in that order; junction bases with no gene match: 12. CDR3 sequence: CASGSFLGTRSDTQYF. For the CDR3, the DNA is TGTGCTAGTGGTTCCTTCCTCGGGACTAGGTCGGATACGCAGTATTTT.

The chain links TRBV10-3 to TRBJ2-1; D remains unclear. The germline CDR1 and CDR2 sequences are ENHRY and SYGVKD. The V and J ends lost 0 bases and 5 bases respectively, with 2 bases between them. The CDR3 sequence is 12 residues long. CDR3 nucleotide sequence: TGTGCCATCAGTGAGTCGGACAATGAGCAGTTCTTC. It encodes CAISESDNEQFF.

The chain combines TRBV6-5 with TRBJ1-1; 7 nucleotides align to TRBD1. Unmatched junction bases numbered 1, after V lost 6 bases and J lost 3 bases. This CDR3 is built from 12 residues. The V gene's germline CDR1 is MNHEY and CDR2 SVGAGI. The CDR3 DNA is TGTGCCAGCAGCAGGGGGTACACTGAAGCTTTCTTT. Translation: CASSRGYTEAFF.

The chain couples TRBV27 to TRBJ1-4; TRBD1 is a possible D gene (5 bases). This CDR3 is built from 16 residues. V gave up 3 bases and J gave up 8 bases, with 19 bases separating them. Germline assignment: CDR1 MNHEY and CDR2 SMNVEV (reference sequence). The CDR3, as DNA: TGTGCCAGCAGTTTCAGCAGGGACTCAAGAGGAGAAAAACTGTTTTTT. Translation: CASSFSRDSRGEKLFF.

The table lists this clone with a count of one. J is TRBJ1-6 and V is TRBV9; TRBD1 aligns across 9 bases. Germline assignment: CDR1 SGDLS and CDR2 YYNGEE. CDR3 length: 17 amino acids. J gave up 8 bases and V 2 bases, and 11 bases lay outside the gene matches. This chain's CDR3 is CASSVPTGGRRDSPLHF. The CDR3 bases are TGTGCCAGCAGCGTCCCTACAGGGGGCCGTAGGGATTCACCCCTCCACTTT.

The rearrangement uses TRBV2 and TRBJ2-1; D not resolved. From germline, CDR1 is SNHLY and CDR2 FYNNEI. Trimming removed 5 bases at V and 0 bases at J, with 11 bases between. The length of the CDR3 is 15 residues. Written as DNA, the CDR3 is TGTGCCAGCAGTCTTCTAGAGAGCTCCTACAATGAGCAGTTCTTC. It specifies CASSLLESSYNEQFF. The complete variable domain, with remaining parts taken from reference TRBV2 and TRBJ2-1, reads EPEVTQTPSHQVTQMGQEVILRCVPISNHLYFYWYRQILGQKVEFLVSFYNNEISEKSEIFDDQFSVERPDGSNFTLKIRSTKLEDSAMYFCASSLLESSYNEQFFGPGTRLTVL.

The chain recombines TRBV27 with TRBJ1-6; TRBD1 matches 7 bases. Trimming took 6 bases from V and 9 from J; bases not matched to a gene: 8. Germline loops: CDR1 MNHEY, CDR2 SMNVEV (reference sequence). The CDR3 loop spans 14 amino acids. The CDR3 DNA sequence: TGTGCCAGCAGGGATATACAGGGGATTTCACCCCTCCACTTT. Residues: CASRDIQGISPLHF.